The 25 T cell receptor beta chains reported below all come from one sample, sequenced in a study of shared clonotypes between healthy human individuals. Some clones are missing from TCRdb's copy, which holds only in-frame ones; the method was immunoSEQ multiplex PCR. The data contain around 1.4 million clones, roughly 98.5% of them singletons. Sample: naive CD4+ T cells sorted from blood. As to subset: CD45RA+ positively selected. The receptors were gathered from a young man in good health.

On this clone itself: The same CDR3 arises from other DNA sequences in this sample as well. The chain uses TRBV28 and TRBJ2-6; no clear D gene. CDR3 length: 13 amino acids. V was pared by 8 bases and J by 0 bases, with 5 bases between. Germline V gene sequence: CDR1 MDHEN, CDR2 SYDVKM. The CDR3 here is CASRRSGANVLTF. As DNA, the CDR3 is TGTGCCAGCCGGCGCTCTGGGGCCAACGTCCTGACTTTC.

The J gene is TRBJ2-5, the V gene TRBV29-1; D not resolved. Looked up from germline, CDR1 is SQVTM and CDR2 is ANQGSEA. The V end lost 5 bases, the J end lost 3 bases, and 13 bases lay between the germline ends. This CDR3 contains 13 residues. The CDR3 coding sequence is TGCAGCGTTAGTGGCGGAACTGAAGAGACCCAGTACTTC. Amino acids: CSVSGGTEETQYF.

This sequence joins TRBV2 and TRBJ2-7; no firm D call. Germline CDR1 reads SNHLY; CDR2 reads FYNNEI. This CDR3 region has 14 residues. The V and J ends lost 2 bases and 0 bases respectively, with 8 bases between them. CDR3 sequence: CASSELDLSYEQYF. DNA for the CDR3: TGTGCCAGCAGTGAACTGGACCTCTCCTACGAGCAGTACTTC. Supplemented by reference TRBV2 and TRBJ2-7, the full variable domain reads EPEVTQTPSHQVTQMGQEVILRCVPISNHLYFYWYRQILGQKVEFLVSFYNNEISEKSEIFDDQFSVERPDGSNFTLKIRSTKLEDSAMYFCASSELDLSYEQYFGPGTRLTVT.

The chain joins TRBV6-5 to TRBJ1-2; D possibly corresponds to TRBD1 (5 bases). V was cut by 6 bases and J by 4 bases, with 9 bases left in between. The germline CDR1 and CDR2 sequences are MNHEY and SVGAGI. The CDR3 spans 12 residues. CDR3 in DNA: TGTGCCAGCAGCCAAGACAGCTATGGCTACACCTTC. It is translated as CASSQDSYGYTF.

This rearrangement joins TRBV27 to TRBJ2-5; TRBD2 is a possible D gene (6 bases). The V end lost 6 bases, the J end lost 5 bases, and 13 bases lay between the germline ends. This CDR3 is 13 amino acids long. In germline, CDR1 is MNHEY, CDR2 SMNVEV (reference sequence). The chain's CDR3 is CASSSEGRETQYF. The CDR3 DNA is TGTGCCAGCAGCTCGGAGGGGCGCGAGACCCAGTACTTC.

This rearrangement joins TRBV19 to TRBJ2-7; perhaps TRBD1 as D (5 bases). The CDR3 runs to 13 residues. The V end was cut by 10 bases, the J end by 6 bases, with 19 bases between. Germline CDR1 and CDR2: LNHDA and SQIVND (reference sequence). The CDR3 bases are TGTGCCAAGACCAGCATGACAGCTTGCGAGCAGTACTTC. Its protein product is CAKTSMTACEQYF.

This clone was found once. This chain connects TRBV15 to TRBJ2-2, with TRBD2 as a possible D gene (6 bases). V was shortened by 5 bases and J by 7 bases, with 17 bases between the two germline ends. This CDR3 has 15 residues. In germline, CDR1 is LNHNV, CDR2 YYDKDF (reference sequence). The CDR3 DNA is TGTGCCACCAGCTCCAGGCGGGACTTCGGCGGGGAGCTGTTTTTT. Translation: CATSSRRDFGGELFF. The whole variable domain, remainder taken from reference TRBV15 and TRBJ2-2, is DAMVIQNPRYQVTQFGKPVTLSCSQTLNHNVMYWYQQKSSQAPKLLFHYYDKDFNNEADTPDNFQSRRPNTSFCFLDIRSPGLGDTAMYLCATSSRRDFGGELFFGEGSRLTVL.

The chain has TRBV5-1 and TRBJ2-2; D is unclear. This CDR3 region has 13 residues. The germline gives CDR1 SGHRS, CDR2 YFSETQ. Trimming took off 1 base at V and 6 bases at J, with 7 bases between the two ends. The CDR3 DNA sequence: TGCGCCAGCAGCTTGTTTTTTGCCGGGGAGCTGTTTTTT. Translated, it gives CASSLFFAGELFF.

This chain links TRBV5-1 with TRBJ2-3, with 7 bases identical to TRBD2. This CDR3 contains 12 residues. CDR1 and CDR2 from the germline V gene are SGHRS and YFSETQ. In DNA form, the CDR3 reads TGCCCGGCGGGGGTTTGGACAGATACGCAGTATTTT. This gives the protein CPAGVWTDTQYF.

The chain uses TRBV19 and TRBJ2-3; 12 bases agree with TRBD1. Per the germline V gene, CDR1 is LNHDA and CDR2 is SQIVND (reference sequence). Trimming cost V 5 bases and J 9 bases; bases outside gene matches: 9. The CDR3 length is 15 residues. CDR3 amino acids: CASSYRDRGQITQYF. CDR3 DNA sequence: TGTGCCAGTAGTTACCGGGACAGGGGGCAGATAACGCAGTATTTT.

The J gene is TRBJ2-1, the V gene TRBV18, with a tentative D call TRBD2 (5 bases). Trimming took off 6 bases at V and 6 bases at J, with 21 bases between the two ends. The CDR3 is 16 residues long. Germline loops: CDR1 KGHSH, CDR2 LQKENI. This CDR3 reads CASSQLVGWTTNEQFF. CDR3 coding DNA: TGTGCCAGCTCGCAACTAGTAGGCTGGACCACCAATGAGCAGTTCTTC.

The count of this clone is one. This sequence joins TRBV6-6 and TRBJ1-1; D unresolved. In germline, CDR1 is MNHNY, CDR2 SVGAGI (reference sequence). The ends were cut back, 6 bases at V and 6 bases at J, with 14 bases in the middle. There are 13 residues in the CDR3. The CDR3 here is CASSSPSGAEAFF. The CDR3 DNA reads as TGTGCCAGCAGCTCGCCGTCTGGGGCTGAAGCTTTCTTT.

Concerning this clone itself: The same CDR3 is also encoded by other DNA sequences in this sample. The rearrangement uses TRBV28 and TRBJ2-7, with D possibly TRBD2 on 6 matching bases. V lost 5 bases, J lost 1 base, and 9 bases lay in between. The CDR3 runs to 13 residues. CDR1 is MDHEN, CDR2 SYDVKM, per germline. Here the CDR3 reads CASSLTSSYEQYF. CDR3 DNA: TGTGCCAGCAGTCTGACTAGTTCCTACGAGCAGTACTTC.

The chain links TRBV6-5 to TRBJ2-7; D uncertain. CDR1 is MNHEY and CDR2 is SVGAGI in the germline V gene. The CDR3 loop spans 12 amino acids. V lost 2 bases to trimming and J lost 8 bases, with 10 bases between them. Here the CDR3 DNA reads TGTGCCAGCAGTTACGGCACAGCGCAGCAGTACTTC. Translated: CASSYGTAQQYF.

The chain is built from TRBV14 and TRBJ1-1, with D hard to call. CDR1 and CDR2 (germline): SGHDN, FVKESK. The V end lost 0 bases, the J end lost 10 bases, and 15 bases lay between the germline ends. The CDR3 totals 14 residues. The CDR3, as DNA: TGTGCCAGCAGCCAAGAGTCAGGATTTATTCGAGCTTTCTTT. Its translation is CASSQESGFIRAFF.

This clone occurred once. The chain is built from TRBV5-4 and TRBJ2-1; TRBD2 is a possible D gene (6 bases). Germline V lookup: CDR1 SGHNT, CDR2 YYREEE (reference sequence). The CDR3 runs 16 residues. V was shortened by 4 bases and J by 0 bases, with 14 bases between the two germline ends. The CDR3 is CASSGAGLSSYNEQFF. The DNA for the CDR3 is TGTGCCAGCAGCGGAGCGGGTTTGAGCTCCTACAATGAGCAGTTCTTC.

This chain connects TRBV6-5 to TRBJ2-5, with TRBD1 identical over 7 bases. This CDR3 contains 15 residues. Germline CDR1 is MNHEY and CDR2 is SVGAGI. V lost 0 bases, J lost 5 bases, and 6 bases stayed unmatched. CDR3 nucleotide sequence: TGTGCCAGCAGTTACTCCGGACAGGAAACGGAGACCCAGTACTTC. Translated, it gives CASSYSGQETETQYF.

The CDR3 DNA is TGTGCCTGGAGTCCGGGCCCCACCTCGGATGAAAAACTGTTTTTT. It codes for CAWSPGPTSDEKLFF. This rearrangement joins TRBV30 to TRBJ1-4; D gene uncertain. Trimming took off 2 bases at V and 6 bases at J, with 16 bases between the two ends. The CDR3 is 15 residues long. Germline V CDR1 and CDR2: GTSNPN, SVGIG (reference sequence).

This chain joins TRBV30 and TRBJ2-7; tentatively, D is TRBD1 (6 bases). Germline CDR1 and CDR2: GTSNPN and SVGIG (reference sequence). Trimming shortened V by 2 bases and J by 5 bases, and 7 bases separated the two germline ends. The CDR3 covers 11 residues. This CDR3 reads CAWSTGHEQYF. The CDR3 nucleotides read TGTGCCTGGAGTACAGGGCACGAGCAGTACTTC. Full variable domain (missing parts from reference TRBV30 and TRBJ2-7): SQTIHQWPATLVQPVGSPLSLECTVEGTSNPNLYWYRQAAGRGLQLLFYSVGIGQISSEVPQNLSASRPQDRQFILSSKKLLLSDSGFYLCAWSTGHEQYFGPGTRLTVT.

This clone has a single count. This chain links TRBV15 with TRBJ2-7; D possibly matches TRBD1 or TRBD2 (5 bases each). CDR3 length: 14 amino acids. Germline V lookup: CDR1 LNHNV, CDR2 YYDKDF (reference sequence). The ends were cut back, 5 bases at V and 3 bases at J, with 14 bases in the middle. The CDR3 DNA sequence: TGTGCCACCAGCGGGCAGAGGGGTTTCTACGAGCAGTACTTC. This gives the protein CATSGQRGFYEQYF.

This sequence joins TRBV25-1 and TRBJ1-5, with a tentative D call TRBD1 (5 bases). The germline V gene encodes CDR1 MGHDK and CDR2 SYGVNS. Trimming removed 5 bases from V and 7 bases from J, with 15 bases in between. CDR3 length: 14 residues. CDR3 sequence reads: CASSPLWDRQPQHF. The DNA of the CDR3 is TGTGCCAGCAGTCCCCTCTGGGACCGGCAGCCCCAGCATTTT.

The chain couples TRBV5-1 to TRBJ2-6, with 8 bases matching TRBD1. The CDR3 spans 19 residues. The junction had 12 bases not matched to a gene; V was cut back by 3 bases and J by 1 base. Per the germline V gene, CDR1 is SGHRS and CDR2 is YFSETQ. As DNA, the CDR3 is TGCGCCAGCAGCTCGGGGACAGGCCAAAACCCTTCTGGGGCCAACGTCCTGACTTTC. The encoded protein is CASSSGTGQNPSGANVLTF.

This chain links TRBV18 with TRBJ1-5, with D perhaps matching TRBD1 (5 bases). Germline V gene sequence: CDR1 KGHSH, CDR2 LQKENI. The CDR3 consists of 15 residues. With 2 bases removed from V and 3 bases from J, the gap between germline ends came to 11 bases. The CDR3 DNA is TGTGCCAGCTCACCAAATAGGGGAGTCAATCAGCCCCAGCATTTT. Its protein product is CASSPNRGVNQPQHF. Based on the CDR3 plus reference TRBV18 and TRBJ1-5, the full variable domain is NAGVMQNPRHLVRRRGQEARLRCSPMKGHSHVYWYRQLPEEGLKFMVYLQKENIIDESGMPKERFSAEFPKEGPSILRIQQVVRGDSAAYFCASSPNRGVNQPQHFGDGTRLSIL.

Concerning this clone itself: One end of the junction fails to match germline, which may point to a read error. The V gene is TRBV7-7, the J gene TRBJ2-3, with D uncertain. The CDR3 sequence is 13 residues long. The V gene's germline CDR1 is SSHAT and CDR2 FNYEAQ (reference sequence). The DNA of the CDR3 is TGTGCTAGCAGCTTAAAGTCGGCAGATACGCAGTATTTT. This sequence encodes CASSLKSADTQYF.

Remarks on this clone: The same CDR3 is also encoded by other DNA sequences in this sample. This chain uses TRBV7-9 with TRBJ1-1, with D unresolved. Deletions cut 1 base from V and 1 base from J, with 7 bases between. The CDR3 contains 14 residues. The germline V gene encodes CDR1 SEHNR and CDR2 FQNEAQ (reference sequence). The CDR3 is CASSLGLTNTEAFF. CDR3 in DNA: TGTGCCAGCAGCTTAGGCTTAACGAACACTGAAGCTTTCTTT.